The rows below give T cell receptor beta chains drawn from one sample of a study of T cell repertoires in cytomegalovirus infection. MiXCR, run by TCRdb on the reads, gives a single entry per CDR3 protein. This table has about 57,000 distinct CDR3 sequences, around 20% appearing once. Their antigens are not known. The material sequenced was CD8+ T cells from cultured PBMCs, taken from culture after CMV antigen stimulation. The source of these receptors is a human donor in good health (CMV status not recorded). Some clones in this sample may be carry-over from other donors' samples. The CDR3 runs from the conserved cysteine through the conserved F or W. The D gene is left open where the match is weak. Size tells how often a clone was seen (once, few, many) or the class of an expanded clone, and some rows leave it out.

TRBJ1-4	TRBV7-9	18	few	.	TGTGCCAGCAGCTCCGGGACCGATCTTCCTTCAACTAATGAAAAACTGTTTTTT	CASSSGTDLPSTNEKLFF
TRBJ1-5	TRBV7-2	15	.	.	TGTGCCAGCAGCCGTCGGACAGTCAGCAATCAGCCCCAGCATTTT	CASSRRTVSNQPQHF
TRBJ2-2	TRBV7-8	16	many	TRBD1	TGTGCCAGCAGCCCCCTGGGGACAGCGAACACCGGGGAGCTGTTTTTT	CASSPLGTANTGELFF
TRBJ2-1	TRBV19	16	few	TRBD1	TGTGCCAGTAGTATAGGGGGGACAGAGTCAATGGATGAGCAGTTCTTC	CASSIGGTESMDEQFF
TRBJ2-3	TRBV6-5	16	once	TRBD2	TGTGCCAGCAGTTCCAGGACTAGCGGGGGGGGTCATACGCAGTATTTT	CASSSRTSGGGHTQYF
TRBJ2-4	TRBV7-8	18	.	.	TGTGCCAGCAGCCCCGAGGGGGGGTATACTCTAGCCAAAAACATTCAGTACTTC	CASSPEGGYTLAKNIQYF
TRBJ1-1	TRBV12-3/TRBV12-4	14	.	.	TGTGCCAGCAGACCCGACAGGCTGAACACTGAAGCTTTCTTT	CASRPDRLNTEAFF
TRBJ2-3	TRBV5-8	18	.	TRBD2	TGTGCCAGCAGCTCCCGATTAGCGGGCGTTGTTTTCTTTGATACGCAGTATTTT	CASSSRLAGVVFFDTQYF
TRBJ1-2	TRBV7-6	14	.	TRBD1	TGTGCCAGCAGCTTAGGACAGGGGACCTATGGCTACACCTTC	CASSLGQGTYGYTF
TRBJ1-2	TRBV9	13	few	.	TGTGCCAGCAGCTTCGACAGAGACAATGGCTACACCTTC	CASSFDRDNGYTF
TRBJ1-5	TRBV12-3/TRBV12-4	15	few	TRBD1	TGTGCCAGCAGTCCCGGGACAGGGCAGGTTCAGCCCCAGCATTTT	CASSPGTGQVQPQHF
TRBJ1-5	TRBV7-8	14	few	.	TGTGCCAGCAGTTCCGCTTTTTCCAATCAGCCCCAGCATTTT	CASSSAFSNQPQHF
TRBJ1-1	TRBV6-5	14	.	.	TGTGCCAGCAGTTACTCGGGGAAGGTCACTGAAGCTTTCTTT	CASSYSGKVTEAFF
TRBJ2-5	TRBV3-1	17	few	.	TGTGCCAGCAGCCAAGTAATTGGCGGGCCCCGCAGGGAGACCCAGTACTTC	CASSQVIGGPRRETQYF
TRBJ1-1	TRBV19	15	few	.	TGTGCCAGTAGTATCCAGGGAATGGTTGACACTGAAGCTTTCTTT	CASSIQGMVDTEAFF
TRBJ1-5	TRBV7-8	15	few	TRBD1	TGTGCCAGCAGCCCATCCGGGACAGGGGTTCAGCCCCAGCATTTT	CASSPSGTGVQPQHF
TRBJ1-2	TRBV6-1	15	.	TRBD1	TGTGCCAGCAGTGAAACCGGGACAGTTAACTATGGCTACACCTTC	CASSETGTVNYGYTF
TRBJ1-5	TRBV27	14	many	.	TGTGCCAGCAGGACAGGATATAGCAATCAGCCCCAGCATTTT	CASRTGYSNQPQHF
TRBJ1-1	TRBV12-3/TRBV12-4	14	.	TRBD1	TGTGCCAGCAGGGTCCAGGGGGCAAACACTGAAGCTTTCTTT	CASRVQGANTEAFF
TRBJ1-1	TRBV7-9	16	.	.	TGTGCCAGCAGCTTCCCTGAAGGGAGGGTGAACACTGAAGCTTTCTTT	CASSFPEGRVNTEAFF
TRBJ1-5	TRBV5-3	16	few	.	TGTGCCAGCAGCTTGGCCGGGGGATTAAGCAATCAGCCCCAGCATTTT	CASSLAGGLSNQPQHF
TRBJ2-7	TRBV20-1	14	.	.	TGCAGTGCTAGAGATCCCCGTGCACCCTACGAGCAGTACTTC	CSARDPRAPYEQYF